Sequencing of this TCR beta chain was carried out in a study of T cells in localized non-small cell lung cancer. The table came from immunoSEQ multiplex PCR; TCRdb's copy has only in-frame clones and leaves some out. Of more than 45,000 clones detected, about 72% appear once; the ten largest clones hold about 15%. Germline CDR1 reads SQVTM; CDR2 reads ANQGSEA. This CDR3 spans 13 amino acids. The specimen was peripheral blood, collected before any cancer treatment. This TCR was recovered from a man aged 35 to 69 with stage I squamous cell lung carcinoma. J is TRBJ2-2 and V is TRBV29-1; TRBD1 matches 8 bases. The CDR3 DNA follows: TGCAGTGCAGGGGGCCCTTACACCGGGGAGCTGTTTTTT. Translation: CSAGGPYTGELFF.